Listed below are T cell receptor beta chains from one sample, sequenced in a study of OX40 agonist ivuxolimab in advanced cancers. Profiling relied on immunoSEQ multiplex PCR, and the TCRdb table lists in-frame clones only, not all of them. The sample yields about 19,000 clones, 70% to 90% seen once. The starting material was CD4+ or CD8+ T cells sorted from blood, obtained in a trial of the OX40 agonist ivuxolimab. The receptors here all came from an adult with an advanced solid tumor such as melanoma, head and neck, liver or kidney cancer. CDR3s include the opening cysteine and the closing phenylalanine or tryptophan. D genes are given only for firm matches. Rows may omit the clone size; those that give it use once, few, many or a size class.

clone size	V gene	D gene	J gene	CDR3 protein	CDR3 DNA
NA	TRBV5-4	NA	TRBJ1-2	CASSGTGIGYYGYTF	TGTGCCAGCAGCGGAACAGGGATCGGTTACTATGGCTACACCTTC
NA	TRBV15	NA	TRBJ1-1	CATSTPRGGSEAFF	TGTGCCACCAGCACCCCCAGGGGAGGGAGTGAAGCTTTCTTT
NA	TRBV4-3	TRBD2	TRBJ2-7	CASSQAPFGREEYEQYF	TGCGCCAGCAGCCAGGCACCATTTGGGCGGGAGGAGTACGAGCAGTACTTC
once	TRBV23-1	TRBD2	TRBJ2-4	CASSQSKREAALGNIQYF	TGCGCCAGCAGTCAATCGAAGCGGGAGGCCGCCTTAGGGAACATTCAGTACTTC
NA	TRBV4-3	NA	TRBJ2-7	CASSHAAGSSYEQYF	TGCGCCAGCAGCCATGCGGCGGGGAGCTCCTACGAGCAGTACTTC
NA	TRBV27	NA	TRBJ1-1	CASSLGGPQNTEAFF	TGTGCCAGCAGTTTAGGAGGACCGCAGAACACTGAAGCTTTCTTT
NA	TRBV13	NA	TRBJ2-4	CASNSRGAKNIQYF	TGTGCCAGCAACTCAAGGGGCGCCAAAAACATTCAGTACTTC
NA	TRBV12-5	NA	TRBJ1-4	CASGLVVHMSGKLFF	TGTGCTAGTGGCCTCGTGGTTCACATGTCGGGAAAACTGTTTTTT
NA	TRBV13	NA	TRBJ2-2	CASSFGGGGTGELFF	TGTGCCAGCAGCTTTGGGGGTGGCGGAACCGGGGAGCTGTTTTTT
NA	TRBV7-6	TRBD1	TRBJ2-5	CASSFSADRGETQYF	TGTGCCAGCAGCTTTTCAGCGGACAGGGGAGAGACCCAGTACTTC
NA	TRBV6-5	NA	TRBJ2-7	CASSYLGAQNEQYF	TGTGCCAGCAGTTACTTGGGGGCGCAGAACGAGCAGTACTTC
NA	TRBV7-9	TRBD2	TRBJ2-7	CASSPLAGEGYEQYF	TGTGCCAGCAGCCCGCTAGCGGGAGAAGGTTACGAGCAGTACTTC
once	TRBV7-6	TRBD1	TRBJ2-5	CASSLGTGAIQETQYF	TGTGCCAGCAGCTTGGGGACAGGGGCCATCCAAGAGACCCAGTACTTC
NA	TRBV11-2	TRBD2	TRBJ2-5	CASSSAPGLADQETQYF	TGTGCCAGCAGCTCAGCCCCGGGACTAGCGGATCAAGAGACCCAGTACTTC
NA	TRBV11-2	NA	TRBJ2-7	CASSSPGAVDEQYF	TGTGCCAGCAGCTCCCCCGGCGCGGTCGACGAGCAGTACTTC
NA	TRBV7-9	NA	TRBJ2-7	CASSSLSGLLPSQYF	TGTGCCAGCAGCTCCCTTTCGGGACTTCTCCCCTCGCAGTACTTC
NA	TRBV6-1	TRBD1	TRBJ1-5	CASSEAPGQGYQPQHF	TGTGCCAGCAGTGAAGCGCCTGGACAGGGTTATCAGCCCCAGCATTTT
NA	TRBV7-9	TRBD2	TRBJ2-1	CASSLRSETSANEQFF	TGTGCCAGCAGCTTAAGGTCCGAGACTAGCGCCAATGAGCAGTTCTTC
NA	TRBV5-5	NA	TRBJ2-5	CASSLGLGGLQETQYF	TGTGCCAGCAGCTTGGGTCTGGGCGGCCTCCAAGAGACCCAGTACTTC
medium-sized	TRBV4-2	NA	TRBJ2-1	CASSQVPGPNNEQFF	TGTGCCAGCAGCCAAGTTCCGGGTCCAAACAATGAGCAGTTCTTC
NA	TRBV4-3	NA	TRBJ2-1	CASSQDQGYYNEQFF	TGCGCCAGCAGCCAAGATCAAGGGTACTACAATGAGCAGTTCTTC
NA	TRBV6-5	NA	TRBJ2-5	CASSYPSGTQYF	TGTGCCAGCAGTTACCCAAGTGGGACCCAGTACTTC
NA	TRBV25-1	TRBD1	TRBJ1-2	CASSETGGAEAYGYTF	TGTGCCAGCAGTGAGACAGGGGGCGCTGAGGCCTATGGCTACACCTTC
NA	TRBV6-1	NA	TRBJ2-7	CASSLYEQYF	TGTGCCAGCAGTCTCTACGAGCAGTACTTC
NA	TRBV7-8	TRBD2	TRBJ2-2	CASSTRTSGNTGELFF	TGTGCCAGCAGCACAAGGACTAGCGGGAACACCGGGGAGCTGTTTTTT
medium-sized	TRBV2	NA	TRBJ2-1	CASRGVAVKSSYNEQFF	TGTGCCAGCAGGGGTGTAGCGGTAAAGAGCTCCTACAATGAGCAGTTCTTC